Listed below are T cell receptor beta chains from one sample, sequenced in a study of cytomegalovirus exposure and HLA in healthy donors. Clones were read by immunoSEQ multiplex PCR, and TCRdb kept only the in-frame ones, dropping some. This sample has 120,000 to 150,000 clones, with around 86% found just once. The sample consisted of PBMCs. These receptor sequences come from a man younger than 35 in good health and CMV-seropositive. Both conserved end residues are part of each CDR3. The order of the fields is V gene, D gene, J gene, clone size, CDR3 protein, CDR3 DNA. The D gene is left open where the match is weak. Some rows mark clone size as missing; the rest say once, few, many or name a class of expanded clone.

v_call: TRBV10-3
d_call: TRBD2
j_call: TRBJ2-7
clone_size: few
cdr3_aa: CAISESGGVEQYF
cdr3_nt: TGTGCCATCAGTGAGTCGGGGGGGGTCGAGCAGTACTTC

v_call: TRBV11-2
d_call: .
j_call: TRBJ1-5
clone_size: .
cdr3_aa: CASSLGREGNQPQHF
cdr3_nt: TGTGCCAGCAGCTTGGGCAGGGAGGGAAATCAGCCCCAGCATTTT

v_call: TRBV5-1
d_call: .
j_call: TRBJ2-2
clone_size: .
cdr3_aa: CASSLESGYNTGELFF
cdr3_nt: TGCGCCAGCAGCTTGGAATCAGGCTATAACACCGGGGAGCTGTTTTTT

v_call: TRBV6-1
d_call: TRBD1
j_call: TRBJ2-7
clone_size: .
cdr3_aa: CASSQTGYDHEQYF
cdr3_nt: TGTGCCAGCAGCCAGACAGGGTACGACCACGAGCAGTACTTC

v_call: TRBV15
d_call: .
j_call: TRBJ2-7
clone_size: .
cdr3_aa: CATSGNTYEQYF
cdr3_nt: TGTGCCACCAGCGGCAACACCTACGAGCAGTACTTC

v_call: TRBV7-9
d_call: .
j_call: TRBJ1-1
clone_size: .
cdr3_aa: CASNLPNTEAFF
cdr3_nt: TGTGCCAGCAACCTACCGAACACTGAAGCTTTCTTT

v_call: TRBV6-1
d_call: TRBD1
j_call: TRBJ2-7
clone_size: .
cdr3_aa: CASRTQGVNEQYF
cdr3_nt: TGTGCCAGCAGAACCCAGGGGGTGAACGAGCAGTACTTC

v_call: TRBV30
d_call: .
j_call: TRBJ2-7
clone_size: .
cdr3_aa: CARKWGHEQYF
cdr3_nt: TGTGCCCGTAAATGGGGCCACGAGCAGTACTTC

v_call: TRBV7-6
d_call: .
j_call: TRBJ1-5
clone_size: once
cdr3_aa: CASSLRGQPQHF
cdr3_nt: TGTGCCAGCAGCTTAAGAGGTCAGCCCCAGCATTTT

v_call: TRBV27
d_call: .
j_call: TRBJ1-4
clone_size: .
cdr3_aa: CASSLSQGYEKLFF
cdr3_nt: TGTGCCAGCAGTTTATCACAGGGTTATGAAAAACTGTTTTTT

v_call: TRBV7-8
d_call: .
j_call: TRBJ2-7
clone_size: .
cdr3_aa: CASRPRGTYEQYF
cdr3_nt: TGTGCCAGCCGCCCGCGAGGCACCTACGAGCAGTACTTC

v_call: TRBV5-1
d_call: .
j_call: TRBJ1-4
clone_size: once
cdr3_aa: CASSFGQRNEKLFF
cdr3_nt: TGCGCCAGCAGCTTTGGACAGCGGAATGAAAAACTGTTTTTT

v_call: TRBV2
d_call: .
j_call: TRBJ1-1
clone_size: .
cdr3_aa: CASSPTLNTEAFF
cdr3_nt: TGTGCCAGCAGTCCGACTTTGAACACTGAAGCTTTCTTT

v_call: TRBV5-1
d_call: .
j_call: TRBJ2-3
clone_size: .
cdr3_aa: CASSPQRGWEDTQYF
cdr3_nt: TGCGCCAGCAGCCCGCAACGGGGGTGGGAGGATACGCAGTATTTT

v_call: TRBV2
d_call: .
j_call: TRBJ2-4
clone_size: .
cdr3_aa: CASSVEGKNIQYF
cdr3_nt: TGTGCCAGCAGTGTGGAGGGCAAAAACATTCAGTACTTC

v_call: TRBV7-3
d_call: .
j_call: TRBJ2-1
clone_size: .
cdr3_aa: CASSSGLSGEQFF
cdr3_nt: TGTGCCAGCAGCTCAGGACTATCCGGTGAGCAGTTCTTC

v_call: TRBV10-3
d_call: .
j_call: TRBJ2-7
clone_size: .
cdr3_aa: CATSVDRKPYEQYF
cdr3_nt: TGTGCCACCTCGGTTGACAGGAAACCGTACGAGCAGTACTTC

v_call: TRBV2
d_call: .
j_call: TRBJ1-5
clone_size: .
cdr3_aa: CASSDVLASNQPQHF
cdr3_nt: TGTGCCAGCAGTGACGTTCTGGCTAGCAATCAGCCCCAGCATTTT

v_call: TRBV2
d_call: .
j_call: TRBJ1-2
clone_size: .
cdr3_aa: CASMDSTLGRFTF
cdr3_nt: TGTGCCAGCATGGACAGCACCTTGGGGCGGTTCACCTTC

v_call: TRBV6-1
d_call: .
j_call: TRBJ1-5
clone_size: .
cdr3_aa: CASSESGKPQHF
cdr3_nt: TGTGCCAGCAGTGAATCGGGAAAGCCCCAGCATTTT

v_call: TRBV18
d_call: TRBD1
j_call: TRBJ1-4
clone_size: .
cdr3_aa: CASSPRGGQGRSEKLFF
cdr3_nt: TGTGCCAGCTCACCACGTGGAGGACAGGGGAGGAGTGAAAAACTGTTTTTT

v_call: TRBV2
d_call: TRBD2
j_call: TRBJ2-7
clone_size: .
cdr3_aa: CASNSGGIPYEQYF
cdr3_nt: TGTGCCAGCAATAGCGGGGGGATACCCTACGAGCAGTACTTC

v_call: TRBV25-1
d_call: TRBD1
j_call: TRBJ2-7
clone_size: .
cdr3_aa: CASSEDRDQPGAYEQYF
cdr3_nt: TGTGCCAGCAGTGAGGACAGGGACCAACCCGGGGCCTACGAGCAGTACTTC